This passage covers 2 T cell receptor beta chains from one sample sequenced in a study of blood T cell repertoires in COVID-19. Sequenced by immunoSEQ multiplex PCR; TCRdb stores in-frame clones only, minus some. Of around 240,000 clones in the sample, approximately 82% were seen once. The specimen sequenced was peripheral blood. The receptors were sampled from a woman aged 80 or older with acute or convalescent COVID-19.

The chain combines TRBV5-1 with TRBJ1-1; 8 nucleotides align to TRBD1. V dropped 3 bases and J dropped 5; count of bases not matched to a gene: 9. The V gene's germline CDR1 is SGHRS and CDR2 YFSETQ. The CDR3 extends over 15 amino acids. The CDR3: CASSSYRGAPTEAFF. In DNA, the CDR3 is TGCGCCAGCAGCTCTTACAGGGGGGCCCCAACTGAAGCTTTCTTT.

This clone was picked up one time. The CDR3 bases are TGTGCCAGTAGTATCGACAGGGCGCCTGGAAACACCATATATTTT. Its translation is CASSIDRAPGNTIYF. This sequence joins TRBV19 and TRBJ1-3, with 7 bases matching TRBD1. V dropped 3 bases and J dropped 2; count of bases not matched to a gene: 4. This CDR3 contains 15 residues. Germline V gene lookup returns CDR1 LNHDA and CDR2 SQIVND (reference sequence).